This T cell receptor beta chain was identified in a study of T cells in Graves' hyperthyroidism and ophthalmopathy. General study findings and limits: Blood held most thyroid clonotypes expanded above 0.001 frequency. Ophthalmopathy could be told apart from stable hyperthyroidism with a 13 V-J model.

The TCR beta CDR3 regions underwent amplification using RNA transcripts as the source. RT-PCR in the first round (using the HTBI primer set) targeted the TCR CDR3. MiXCR, run by TCRdb on the multiplex PCR reads, gives a single entry per CDR3 protein. The repertoire holds roughly 600,000 distinct CDR3 sequences, around 13% seen once, with under 15% in the top ten. This clonotype was counted between two and nine times. The antigen remains unidentified. In the ophthalmopathy cohort, Clinical Activity Score was at least 3, NOSPECS grade at least 4, and duration under 3 months. This receptor was identified in a woman between 50 and 59 years old with Graves' ophthalmopathy. The sequencing input was blood.

CDR3 nucleotide sequence: TGCGCCAGCAGCCGACTGGACAAAAACACCGGGGAGCTGTTTTTT. Translating gives CASSRLDKNTGELFF. The J gene is TRBJ2-2, the V gene TRBV5-1; a possible D gene is TRBD1 (5 bases). V shed 4 bases and J shed 2 bases, with 12 bases lying between them. The CDR3 is 15 amino acids. Germline V lookup: CDR1 SGHRS, CDR2 YFSETQ.